These 29 T cell receptor beta chains share one sample of origin, sequenced in a study of T cell clonality in common variable immunodeficiency. Repertoires were generated with immunoSEQ multiplex PCR, while TCRdb's copy carries only in-frame clones and drops some. This sample includes tens of thousands of clones with no singletons; its ten biggest clones take up about 13%. The sequencing input was peripheral blood mononuclear cells. The source of these receptors is a person between 18 and 75 years old in good health.

This clone was recorded a few times. The CDR3 end falls 3 residues outside the read, so it is completed with the germline J gene. The V gene is TRBV7-9, the J gene TRBJ1-3, with D tentatively TRBD1 (5 bases). With 5 bases removed from V and 3 bases from J, the gap between germline ends came to 11 bases. The CDR3 consists of 14 residues. Per germline, CDR1 SEHNR and CDR2 FQNEAQ (reference sequence). CDR3 DNA (partial): TGTGCCAGCAGCCGCTCAGGGATTGGAAACACC. Its translation: CASSRSGIGNT. The entire CDR3 protein reads CASSRSGIGNTIYF. The entire variable domain, with the rest obtained from reference TRBV7-9 and TRBJ1-3, is as follows: DTGVSQNPRHKITKRGQNVTFRCDPISEHNRLYWYRQTLGQGPEFLTYFQNEAQLEKSRLLSDRFSAERPKGSFSTLEIQRTEQGDSAMYLCASSRSGIGNTIYFGEGSWLTVV.

The table lists this clone with many counts. The CDR3 is cut off 3 residues early in the read; its end comes from the germline J gene. This chain joins TRBV20-1 and TRBJ1-2, with TRBD1 matching 9 bases. Germline CDR1 DFQATT, CDR2 SNEGSKA (reference sequence). The CDR3 is made up of 13 amino acids. The ends lost 5 bases at V and 5 bases at J; junction bases unmatched: 6. The CDR3 DNA, read in part, is TGCAGTGCTGGGCCGGGACAGGGATATGGC. Translating it yields CSAGPGQGYG. The entire CDR3 protein reads CSAGPGQGYGYTF.

There are many counts of this clone. The CDR3 goes on 3 residues after the read ends, and that part is filled in from the germline J gene. The chain combines TRBV7-8 with TRBJ1-5; 8 positions agree with TRBD1. There are 13 residues in the CDR3. V lost 5 bases and J lost 7; bases outside the gene matches: 4. CDR1 SGHVS and CDR2 FQNEAQ come from the germline V gene. The CDR3 is CASSADRGQPQHF. The covered CDR3 bases are TGTGCCAGCAGCGCAGACAGGGGACAGCCC.

This clone has at least ten counts. The read halts 3 residues ahead of the CDR3 end, with the missing end drawn from the germline J gene. The chain recombines TRBV6-2 or TRBV6-3 with TRBJ1-2, with TRBD1 as a possible D gene (6 bases). CDR1 and CDR2 (germline): MNHEY, SVGEGT. Trimming pared 0 bases from V and 4 bases from J, leaving 15 bases between. CDR3 length: 16 amino acids. The CDR3 DNA, read in part, is TGTGCCAGCAGTTACTCCAGGAAGGAAGGGGGCTATGGC. It encodes CASSYSRKEGGYG. In full, the CDR3 is CASSYSRKEGGYGYTF.

This clone was recorded a few times. The DNA ends 3 residues before the CDR3 does, and the rest of the CDR3 is filled in from the germline J gene. This chain connects TRBV30 to TRBJ1-3, with D possibly being TRBD1 (5 bases). Deletions cut 1 base from V and 2 bases from J, with 15 bases between. CDR3 size: 16 residues. Germline V gene sequence: CDR1 GTSNPN, CDR2 SVGIG (reference sequence). The CDR3 reads CAWSEVRVNTGNTIYF. Incomplete CDR3 DNA: TGTGCCTGGAGTGAGGTCAGGGTAAATACTGGAAACACC.

The table lists this clone with many counts. The read ends 3 residues before the CDR3 terminus; that terminus is restored from the germline J gene. The gene calls are TRBV20-1 and TRBJ1-2; 9 bases agree with TRBD1. The CDR3 has 13 residues. Germline V lookup: CDR1 DFQATT, CDR2 SNEGSKA (reference sequence). This CDR3 is CSALRDRARGYTF. The CDR3 DNA, read in part, is TGCAGTGCTCTCCGGGACAGGGCTCGAGGC.

This clone was counted at least ten times. From the germline J gene comes the end of the CDR3, since the read stops 3 residues before it. V gene TRBV7-3 combines with J gene TRBJ2-2; unclear D gene. This CDR3 comprises 14 residues. The V gene lost 2 bases and the J gene lost 5 bases, with 9 bases spanning the gap. CDR1 and CDR2 from the germline V gene are SGHTA and FQGTGA. The covered CDR3 bases are TGTGCCAGCAGCTTATCCGGGTGGACCGGGGAG. Amino acid sequence: CASSLSGWTGE. Given in full, the CDR3 is CASSLSGWTGELFF.

This clone was counted at least ten times. The sequence runs out 3 residues before the end of the CDR3; the remainder is reconstructed from the germline J gene. J is TRBJ2-7 and V is TRBV20-1; possibly TRBD1 for D (5 bases). Trimming took off 0 bases at V and 6 bases at J, with 15 bases between the two ends. This CDR3 has 14 residues. Looked up from germline, CDR1 is DFQATT and CDR2 is SNEGSKA (reference sequence). CDR3 sequence: CSARDFEGVGEQYF. The CDR3 DNA, read in part, is TGCAGTGCTAGAGATTTCGAAGGGGTCGGCGAG.

The table lists this clone with many counts. Read data end 3 residues before the CDR3 end; the end is taken from the germline J gene. The V and J genes are TRBV20-1 and TRBJ2-1; D might be TRBD1 or TRBD2, each matching 5 bases. Between the trimmed V and J ends, which lost 3 bases and 4 bases, there was a span of 16 bases. Germline lookup yields CDR1 DFQATT and CDR2 SNEGSKA (reference sequence). The CDR3 length is 15 residues. CDR3 protein: CSASDSGSSYNEQFF. The CDR3 DNA, read in part, is TGCAGTGCTAGTGACTCAGGGAGTAGTTACAATGAG.

This clone came up many times. CDR3 sequence: CASRPGPGVFTGELFF. The sequenced part of the CDR3 DNA is TGTGCCAGTAGGCCGGGCCCAGGGGTTTTCACCGGGGAG. V gene TRBV19 combines with J gene TRBJ2-2, with D tentatively TRBD1 (6 bases). The CDR3 end is not reached by the read, which stops 3 residues before it; the germline J gene fills it in. CDR3 length: 16 residues. The germline CDR1 and CDR2 sequences are LNHDA and SQIVND (reference sequence). V lost 6 bases and J lost 4, with 18 bases in between.

There are many counts of this clone. The read ends 3 residues before the CDR3 terminus; that terminus is restored from the germline J gene. V gene TRBV19 combines with J gene TRBJ2-7; 10 bases are a match to TRBD1. V dropped 10 bases and J dropped 2; count of bases not matched to a gene: 8. The CDR3 is made up of 14 amino acids. The germline V gene has CDR1 LNHDA and CDR2 SQIVND (reference sequence). The CDR3 loop reads CATSEGTGAYEQYF. CDR3 DNA (partial): TGTGCCACCTCGGAGGGGACAGGGGCCTACGAG.

This clone was counted many times. Read sequence stops 3 residues before the CDR3 end, and the germline J gene provides the missing end. J is TRBJ2-5 and V is TRBV6-2 or TRBV6-3; tentative D call: TRBD2 (6 bases). Germline V gene lookup returns CDR1 MNHEY and CDR2 SVGEGT. Trimming took 2 bases from V and 2 from J, leaving 9 bases between them. The CDR3 length is 14 residues. CDR3 in amino acids: CASSYGTQQETQYF. CDR3 DNA (partial): TGTGCCAGCAGTTACGGGACTCAACAAGAGACC.

This clone was detected ten times or more. The read gets to within 3 residues of the CDR3 end, and the germline J gene fills in the rest. The V and J genes are TRBV6-4 and TRBJ2-2, with TRBD2 as a possible D gene (5 bases). CDR1 and CDR2 (germline): MRHNA, SNTAGT. Trimming removed 3 bases from V and 3 bases from J, with 8 bases in between. The CDR3 runs to 14 residues. The CDR3 loop is CASSESADTGELFF. The DNA read from the CDR3 is TGTGCCAGCAGTGAATCAGCGGACACCGGGGAG.

The table lists this clone with many counts. CDR3 amino acids: CSAPLYRSYEQYF. Partial CDR3 DNA: TGCAGTGCCCCGTTGTACCGGTCCTACGAG. This sequence joins TRBV20-1 and TRBJ2-7; the D is unclear. The missing CDR3 end, 3 residues past where the read stops, is filled in from the germline J gene. CDR1 is DFQATT and CDR2 is SNEGSKA in the germline V gene (reference sequence). This CDR3 has 13 residues. The ends were cut back, 6 bases at V and 1 base at J, with 13 bases in the middle.

This clone has ten or more counts. The read ends 3 residues shy of where the CDR3 ends; the end is completed using the germline J gene. The chain carries TRBV12-3 or TRBV12-4 and TRBJ2-7; possible D gene TRBD1, 6 bases. This CDR3 is built from 14 residues. Between the trimmed V and J ends, which lost 7 bases and 2 bases, there was a span of 15 bases. The CDR3 is CASIVKGVAYEQYF. The part of the CDR3 DNA that was read is TGTGCCAGCATCGTAAAGGGGGTAGCCTACGAG.

This clone was recorded many times. Here the CDR3 reads CSAQTGTGELFF. CDR3 DNA (partial): TGCAGTGCTCAGACTGGGACCGGGGAG. J is TRBJ2-2 and V is TRBV20-1; no clear D. The read gets to within 3 residues of the CDR3 end, and the germline J gene fills in the rest. V lost 5 bases to trimming and J lost 5 bases, with 9 bases between them. The CDR3 extends over 12 amino acids. CDR1 is DFQATT and CDR2 is SNEGSKA in the germline V gene (reference sequence).

This clone was recorded at least ten times. The CDR3 extends 3 residues past the end of the read, so its final part is completed from the germline J gene. This sample includes further DNA sequences coding for the same CDR3. The chain links TRBV7-9 to TRBJ2-1, with TRBD1 as a possible D gene (5 bases). The CDR3 length is 14 residues. The germline V gene encodes CDR1 SEHNR and CDR2 FQNEAQ (reference sequence). Trimming removed 1 base from V and 7 bases from J, with 11 bases in between. CDR3 bases read: TGTGCCAGCAGCTTAGGGGGCGCGTTTAATGAG. It translates to CASSLGGAFNE. The CDR3 reads in full as CASSLGGAFNEQFF.

This clone was counted many times. The part of the CDR3 DNA that was read is TGTGCCTGGAATATCTACGGGAAGGACAGGGAGGGC. Encoded protein: CAWNIYGKDREG. The CDR3 in full is CAWNIYGKDREGYTF. V is TRBV30 and J is TRBJ1-2; TRBD1 agrees at 8 bases. Read data end 3 residues before the CDR3 end; the end is taken from the germline J gene. CDR1 is GTSNPN and CDR2 is SVGIG in the germline V gene (reference sequence). CDR3 length: 15 amino acids.

As regards this clone: Read coverage stops 3 residues before the CDR3 terminus; the germline J gene supplies the remainder. The gene calls are TRBV30 and TRBJ2-7; D is unresolved. V gave up 5 bases and J gave up 6 bases, with 11 bases separating them. The CDR3 has 11 amino acids. Looked up from germline, CDR1 is GTSNPN and CDR2 is SVGIG (reference sequence). The CDR3 bases that were read are TGTGCCTGGGCCCACTACGCCGAG. Translating it yields CAWAHYAE. In full, the CDR3 is CAWAHYAEQYF.

Many counts were recorded for this clone. The read ends 3 residues shy of where the CDR3 ends; the end is completed using the germline J gene. This chain links TRBV18 with TRBJ2-1; TRBD2 is a possible D gene (7 bases). Trimming took 4 bases from V and 2 from J, leaving 12 bases between them. Germline V gene lookup returns CDR1 KGHSH and CDR2 LQKENI. The CDR3 totals 15 residues. CDR3 sequence: CASSLPGGPYNEQFF. The sequenced CDR3 bases are TGTGCCAGCTCACTACCCGGGGGGCCCTACAATGAG. Variable domain in full (rest from reference TRBV18 and TRBJ2-1): NAGVMQNPRHLVRRRGQEARLRCSPMKGHSHVYWYRQLPEEGLKFMVYLQKENIIDESGMPKERFSAEFPKEGPSILRIQQVVRGDSAAYFCASSLPGGPYNEQFFGPGTRLTVL.

This clone came up many times. Sequencing ends 3 residues short of the CDR3 end; the germline J gene provides the rest. The J gene is TRBJ2-1, the V gene TRBV6-2 or TRBV6-3; the match to TRBD1 covers 12 bases. V dropped 6 bases and J dropped 9; count of bases not matched to a gene: 6. Looked up from germline, CDR1 is MNHEY and CDR2 is SVGEGT. There are 14 residues in the CDR3. CDR3 residues: CASRWDRGRPEQFF. The CDR3 DNA, read in part, is TGTGCCAGCAGGTGGGACAGGGGGCGACCTGAG.

This clone was counted many times. The read ends 3 residues early relative to the CDR3; the germline J gene fills the gap. The chain couples TRBV20-1 to TRBJ2-7, with 14 bases matching TRBD2. With 5 bases clipped from V and 4 bases from J, the junction kept 10 bases outside the gene matches. Germline assignment: CDR1 DFQATT and CDR2 SNEGSKA (reference sequence). CDR3 size: 16 residues. Incomplete CDR3 DNA: TGCAGTGCTGGCGGGACTAGCGGGGGAAGGTTGTACGAG. This translates into CSAGGTSGGRLYE. The whole CDR3 reads CSAGGTSGGRLYEQYF.

Ten or more counts support this clone. Read data end 3 residues before the CDR3 end; the end is taken from the germline J gene. This chain uses TRBV9 with TRBJ1-1; D is uncertain. Trimming removed 2 bases from V and 6 bases from J, with 14 bases in between. The CDR3 runs 14 residues. Germline V lookup: CDR1 SGDLS, CDR2 YYNGEE. CDR3 amino acids: CASSVDVAISEAFF. Incomplete CDR3 DNA: TGTGCCAGCAGCGTGGATGTAGCCATCTCTGAA.

This clone was counted many times. The CDR3 extends 3 residues past the end of the read, so its final part is completed from the germline J gene. The rearrangement uses TRBV18 and TRBJ2-7; D is ambiguous. CDR1 is KGHSH, CDR2 LQKENI, per germline. The CDR3 totals 14 residues. The germline V and J ends were trimmed by 2 bases and 0 bases, with 8 bases remaining between them. CDR3 DNA, as far as it was read: TGTGCCAGCTCACCAGGGTACTACTCCTACGAG. It specifies CASSPGYYSYE. The full CDR3 protein reads CASSPGYYSYEQYF.

The DNA read from the CDR3 is TGCAGTGCTAGGGGACAGGGCTCCTACGAG. Amino acids: CSARGQGSYE. From start to end, the CDR3 is CSARGQGSYEQYF. The rearrangement joins TRBV20-1 to TRBJ2-7; 9 bases are a match to TRBD1. The read stops 3 residues short of the end of the CDR3; the missing end is completed from the germline J gene. V was clipped by 3 bases and J by 0 bases; unmatched bases: 0. Germline V gene lookup returns CDR1 DFQATT and CDR2 SNEGSKA (reference sequence). This CDR3 is built from 13 residues.

This clone was observed a few times. The read falls 3 residues short of the CDR3 end, and the missing part is taken from the germline J gene. The chain recombines TRBV7-3 with TRBJ1-4; 11 nucleotides match TRBD1. This CDR3 region has 18 residues. Germline CDR1 and CDR2: SGHTA and FQGTGA. The part of the CDR3 DNA that was read is TGTGCCAGCAGCTCCGAGGGGACAGGGGGAGGCCCCGATTCACCA. It specifies CASSSEGTGGGPDSP. Given in full, the CDR3 is CASSSEGTGGGPDSPLFF.

This clone was detected many times. The read ends 3 residues before the CDR3 terminus; that terminus is restored from the germline J gene. This chain connects TRBV5-4 to TRBJ1-4; a possible D gene is TRBD1 (6 bases). The CDR3 covers 14 residues. The germline V gene encodes CDR1 SGHNT and CDR2 YYREEE (reference sequence). V was cut by 1 base and J by 7 bases, with 11 bases left in between. CDR3 in amino acids: CASSLRGGGEKLFF. The sequenced part of the CDR3 DNA is TGTGCCAGCAGCTTGAGGGGGGGAGGTGAAAAA.

The table lists this clone with many counts. The CDR3 is cut off 3 residues early in the read; its end comes from the germline J gene. The V call is TRBV2, the J call TRBJ1-2; D gene uncertain. The CDR3 sequence is 11 residues long. Trimming removed 7 bases at V and 6 bases at J, with 9 bases between. Germline V gene data show CDR1 as SNHLY and CDR2 as FYNNEI. The DNA read from the CDR3 is TGTGCCAGCACAATGAAGGATGGC. It is translated as CASTMKDG. In full, the CDR3 is CASTMKDGYTF.

This clone has ten or more counts. The read terminates 3 residues before the CDR3 end, so the remaining end is supplied by the germline J gene. The J gene is TRBJ2-7, the V gene TRBV19; TRBD1 matches 9 bases. Losses at the gene ends were 3 bases for V and 0 bases for J; bases not matched to a gene: 12. CDR1 and CDR2 from the germline V gene are LNHDA and SQIVND (reference sequence). The CDR3 is 18 amino acids. The part of the CDR3 DNA that was read is TGTGCCAGTAGTATCGGTCGCGGGACAGGGAAATCCTCCTACGAG. As protein: CASSIGRGTGKSSYE. The whole CDR3 protein is CASSIGRGTGKSSYEQYF.